This TCR beta chain stems from a study of CD8 T cells in Susac syndrome. Study overall: The Susac syndrome patients were therapy-naive, on corticosteroids, or on intravenous immunoglobulin alone at blood draw.

Concerning this clonotype: Its antigen is not known.

Reverse transcription used roughly 0.45 to 1 ug RNA and random hexamers. An immunoSEQ multiplex PCR generated amplified TCR beta CDR3 products spanning 54 Vbeta and 13 Jbeta. A single record per CDR3 protein comes from TCRdb applying MiXCR to the immunoSEQ multiplex PCR reads. The sample includes 150,000 to 200,000 distinct CDR3 sequences, 75% to 95% of them seen just once. Study observations and caveats: A relatively small number of individuals underwent TCR sequencing and HLA analysis.

Sequencing targeted TCR beta in T cells from blood (CD8+ and CD4+). Germline values: CDR1 LGHDT, CDR2 YNNKEL (reference sequence). This CDR3 is built from 14 residues. V gave up 6 bases and J gave up 15 bases, with 24 bases separating them. The receptor was isolated from a human donor with Susac syndrome. The chain joins TRBV3-1 to TRBJ1-3; the D gene is possibly TRBD1 (5 bases). Sequenced input: CD4+ T cells from PBMCs. CDR3 sequence reads: CASRGDSRSGREYF. Here the CDR3 DNA reads TGTGCCAGCAGAGGAGACAGTCGTTCCGGACGCGAATATTTT.